What follows is one T cell receptor (beta chain) and its context. This entry belongs to a study of blood T cell repertoires in COVID-19. Study-level background: Samples of COVID-19 (acute and convalescent) were obtained from the United States, Italy and Spain. In each case, the material was cDNA or gDNA derived from T cells, B-cell-depleted T cells, or PBMCs.

V was shortened by 4 bases and J by 2 bases, with 14 bases between the two germline ends. Germline-derived CDR1 and CDR2 are MNHNS and SASEGT. This CDR3 region has 16 residues. Source study methods: Amplification with reference gene primers provided the estimates of nucleated cell counts. Produced via immunoSEQ multiplex PCR; TCRdb's table is partial and in-frame only. Clone size and V and J calls were adopted from that table, with D and trimming inferred from the DNA. Of under 55,000 clones listed, over 75% are singletons. The V gene is TRBV6-1, the J gene TRBJ2-2, with D maybe TRBD1 (5 bases). This TCR derives from a human donor in a cohort sampled during active COVID-19. Sequenced material: peripheral blood. The CDR3 here is CASSVMGQLNTGELFF. The DNA of the CDR3 is TGTGCCAGCAGTGTTATGGGGCAGCTAAACACCGGGGAGCTGTTTTTT.